One and the same sample provided the 23 T cell receptor beta chains below, sequenced in a study of control samples from healthy donors and cancer patients. TCRdb keeps only in-frame clones here, not all; method: immunoSEQ multiplex PCR. The sample carries around 190,000 clones, 90% recorded once. The sample consisted of blood. The origin of the receptors is a woman aged 45-65 years in good health.

The chain uses TRBV11-2 and TRBJ1-2; 8 bases fit TRBD1. Germline CDR1 is SGHAT and CDR2 is FQNNGV. The CDR3 loop spans 13 amino acids. The V gene end was trimmed by 4 bases and the J gene end by 7 bases; junction bases not matched to a gene: 5. The DNA for the CDR3 is TGTGCCAGCAGCTGGACAGGGAATCGTGGCTACACCTTC. As protein: CASSWTGNRGYTF. The variable domain in full, completed from reference TRBV11-2 and TRBJ1-2, reads EAGVAQSPRYKIIEKRQSVAFWCNPISGHATLYWYQQILGQGPKLLIQFQNNGVVDDSQLPKDRFSAERLKGVDSTLKIQPAKLEDSAVYLCASSWTGNRGYTFGSGTRLTVV.

This clone was seen just once. The chain carries TRBV19 and TRBJ2-2; TRBD2 matches at 9 bases. Germline V lookup: CDR1 LNHDA, CDR2 SQIVND (reference sequence). The CDR3 is 14 amino acids. Unmatched junction bases numbered 0, after V lost 1 base and J lost 6 bases. The DNA of the CDR3 is TGTGCCAGTAGTATAGGCGGGGGGGCCGGGGAGCTGTTTTTT. This translates into CASSIGGGAGELFF.

Only one count was recorded for this clone. CDR3 in DNA: TGTGCCAGTAGTATTGGGGACAGCCGCATGTACTTC. Protein: CASSIGDSRMYF. The chain combines TRBV19 with TRBJ2-7, with TRBD1 matching 7 bases. V lost 3 bases, J lost 12 bases, and 8 bases stayed unmatched. This CDR3 is built from 12 residues. Germline loops: CDR1 LNHDA, CDR2 SQIVND (reference sequence).

This chain joins TRBV3-1 (or the pseudogene TRBV3-2) and TRBJ2-6; D perhaps matches TRBD2 (5 bases). V lost 1 base and J 1 base, leaving 14 bases between the germline ends. This CDR3 comprises 18 residues. Germline CDR1 and CDR2: LGHDT and YNNKEL (reference sequence). The CDR3 loop reads CASSQGPTRGSGANVLTF. In DNA form, the CDR3 reads TGTGCCAGCAGCCAAGGACCTACCCGAGGGTCTGGGGCCAACGTCCTGACTTTC.

The V gene is TRBV11-2, the J gene TRBJ2-3; 10 nucleotides line up with TRBD1. Unmatched junction bases numbered 6, after V lost 5 bases and J lost 4 bases. The CDR3 is 15 amino acids. Germline V lookup: CDR1 SGHAT, CDR2 FQNNGV. The CDR3 DNA reads TGTGCCAGCAGCGCCCAGACAGGGGGCGCAGATACGCAGTATTTT. Its translation: CASSAQTGGADTQYF.

The V gene is TRBV10-1, the J gene TRBJ1-1, with a possible D match to TRBD1 (5 bases). Trimming removed 7 bases at V and 2 bases at J, with 11 bases between. CDR1 is WNHNN and CDR2 is SYGVQD in the germline V gene (reference sequence). This CDR3 comprises 13 residues. This chain's CDR3 is CASIPDSNTEAFF. The CDR3 DNA sequence: TGCGCCAGCATTCCCGACAGTAACACTGAAGCTTTCTTT.

The J gene is TRBJ1-5, the V gene TRBV19; 10 nucleotides align to TRBD1. The CDR3 runs to 15 residues. The junction had 1 base not matched to a gene; V was cut back by 5 bases and J by 0 bases. CDR1 and CDR2 from the germline V gene are LNHDA and SQIVND (reference sequence). In nucleotides, the CDR3 is TGTGCCAGTAGTTGGGACAGGGGTAGCAATCAGCCCCAGCATTTT. Protein sequence: CASSWDRGSNQPQHF.

The chain combines TRBV6-6 with TRBJ2-7, with D hard to call. The germline V gene has CDR1 MNHNY and CDR2 SVGAGI (reference sequence). CDR3 length: 11 amino acids. Deletions cut 3 bases from V and 5 bases from J, with 5 bases between. The CDR3 coding sequence is TGTGCCAGCAGTTATTCTGACGAGCAGTACTTC. Its protein is CASSYSDEQYF.

The gene calls are TRBV6-5 and TRBJ1-3; 9 positions agree with TRBD1. The CDR3 is made up of 15 amino acids. The germline V gene has CDR1 MNHEY and CDR2 SVGAGI. V was clipped by 10 bases and J by 3 bases; unmatched bases: 10. The DNA of the CDR3 is TGTGCCACCGGGGAAACAGGGGGCGTTGGAAACACCATATATTTT. Translating it yields CATGETGGVGNTIYF.

The genes are TRBV7-8 and TRBJ2-7, with 7 bases lining up with TRBD2. The CDR3 consists of 16 residues. Germline V CDR1 and CDR2: SGHVS, FQNEAQ. CDR3 sequence: CASGGRLGGGSYEQYF. CDR3 nucleotides: TGTGCAAGCGGTGGAAGATTGGGGGGGGGTTCCTACGAGCAGTACTTC.

The chain has TRBV7-8 and TRBJ2-1, with D unresolved. CDR3 length: 14 amino acids. V lost 1 base to trimming and J lost 1 base, with 5 bases between them. Germline lookup yields CDR1 SGHVS and CDR2 FQNEAQ. The CDR3, as DNA: TGTGCCAGCAGCTTAGGGGGATCCTACAATGAGCAGTTCTTC. Translated, it gives CASSLGGSYNEQFF.

The V and J genes are TRBV28 and TRBJ2-7, with 7 bases that match TRBD1. Per germline, CDR1 MDHEN and CDR2 SYDVKM. This CDR3 comprises 12 residues. Losses at the gene ends were 11 bases for V and 3 bases for J; bases not matched to a gene: 7. The CDR3 DNA reads TGTGCCGGGGGACAGAGCCTCTACGAGCAGTACTTC. This translates into CAGGQSLYEQYF.

The chain employs TRBV5-1 and TRBJ2-2; D call uncertain. Trimming removed 0 bases from V and 2 bases from J, with 5 bases in between. Germline CDR1 reads SGHRS; CDR2 reads YFSETQ. The CDR3 sequence is 14 residues long. The CDR3 coding sequence is TGCGCCAGCAGCTTGGATGCTAACACCGGGGAGCTGTTTTTT. The encoded protein is CASSLDANTGELFF. Filled out from reference TRBV5-1 and TRBJ2-2, the complete variable domain reads KAGVTQTPRYLIKTRGQQVTLSCSPISGHRSVSWYQQTPGQGLQFLFEYFSETQRNKGNFPGRFSGRQFSNSRSEMNVSTLELGDSALYLCASSLDANTGELFFGEGSRLTVL.

This chain joins TRBV10-3 and TRBJ1-1; 7 positions agree with TRBD1. Germline CDR1 and CDR2: ENHRY and SYGVKD. The CDR3 extends over 16 amino acids. Losses at the gene ends were 7 bases for V and 4 bases for J; bases not matched to a gene: 15. The chain's CDR3 is CAINDGQALRGTEAFF. In DNA form, the CDR3 reads TGTGCCATCAATGACGGACAGGCGCTACGAGGCACTGAAGCTTTCTTT.

The J gene is TRBJ1-5, the V gene TRBV10-3; maybe TRBD1 (6 bases). This CDR3 spans 17 amino acids. The germline V gene has CDR1 ENHRY and CDR2 SYGVKD. V was pared by 0 bases and J by 1 base, with 13 bases between. In DNA form, the CDR3 reads TGTGCCATCAGTGAGTCTCGAAAACAGGGAAGCAATCAGCCCCAGCATTTT. Translated: CAISESRKQGSNQPQHF.

The V call is TRBV25-1, the J call TRBJ1-4; TRBD1 aligns across 9 bases. Per germline, CDR1 MGHDK and CDR2 SYGVNS. The CDR3 runs 13 residues. V dropped 7 bases and J dropped 7; count of bases not matched to a gene: 4. In DNA form, the CDR3 reads TGTGCCAGCAAACAGGGGGCTTTTGAAAAACTGTTTTTT. This translates into CASKQGAFEKLFF.

The rearrangement uses TRBV7-9 and TRBJ2-7; a possible D gene is TRBD1 (5 bases). The CDR3 sequence is 13 residues long. Between the trimmed V and J ends, which lost 7 bases and 2 bases, there was a span of 12 bases. Germline CDR1 and CDR2: SEHNR and FQNEAQ (reference sequence). The CDR3 sequence: CASKSTGAYEQYF. The CDR3 DNA reads TGTGCCAGCAAGAGCACAGGAGCCTACGAGCAGTACTTC. Variable domain in full (rest from reference TRBV7-9 and TRBJ2-7): DTGVSQNPRHKITKRGQNVTFRCDPISEHNRLYWYRQTLGQGPEFLTYFQNEAQLEKSRLLSDRFSAERPKGSFSTLEIQRTEQGDSAMYLCASKSTGAYEQYFGPGTRLTVT.

The V call is TRBV27, the J call TRBJ1-5; D might be TRBD1 (6 bases). Germline-derived CDR1 and CDR2 are MNHEY and SMNVEV (reference sequence). CDR3 size: 13 residues. Deletions cut 5 bases from V and 6 bases from J, with 11 bases between. The CDR3 DNA sequence: TGTGCCAGCAGTAACAGGGTTTTTCAGCCCCAGCATTTT. Its protein is CASSNRVFQPQHF.

CDR3 nucleotide sequence: TGTGCCAGCAGCCAGGGACCAGGGGGAAAGCAGTACTTC. This encodes CASSQGPGGKQYF. The chain joins TRBV3-1 (or the pseudogene TRBV3-2) to TRBJ2-7; 7 bases map to TRBD1. This CDR3 contains 13 residues. Germline values: CDR1 LGHDT, CDR2 YNNKEL (reference sequence). V lost 3 bases, J lost 8 bases, and 7 bases stayed unmatched.

The V call is TRBV5-1, the J call TRBJ2-2, with D hard to call. This CDR3 has 14 amino acids. Trimming pared 0 bases from V and 8 bases from J, leaving 11 bases between. Germline-derived CDR1 and CDR2 are SGHRS and YFSETQ. The chain's CDR3 is CASSLGQADGELFF. Written as DNA, the CDR3 is TGCGCCAGCAGCTTGGGGCAGGCGGATGGGGAGCTGTTTTTT. The variable domain in full, completed from reference TRBV5-1 and TRBJ2-2, reads KAGVTQTPRYLIKTRGQQVTLSCSPISGHRSVSWYQQTPGQGLQFLFEYFSETQRNKGNFPGRFSGRQFSNSRSEMNVSTLELGDSALYLCASSLGQADGELFFGEGSRLTVL.

This chain connects TRBV7-6 to TRBJ2-7; D is possibly TRBD1 or TRBD2 (5 bases each). The germline V gene has CDR1 SGHVS and CDR2 FNYEAQ. V was cut by 2 bases and J by 0 bases, with 17 bases left in between. The CDR3 totals 17 residues. CDR3 sequence: CASSLTHPGPSSYEQYF. In nucleotides, the CDR3 is TGTGCCAGCAGCTTAACTCATCCGGGGCCGAGCTCCTACGAGCAGTACTTC. The whole variable domain, remainder taken from reference TRBV7-6 and TRBJ2-7, is GAGVSQSPRYKVTKRGQDVALRCDPISGHVSLYWYRQALGQGPEFLTYFNYEAQQDKSGLPNDRFSAERPEGSISTLTIQRTEQRDSAMYRCASSLTHPGPSSYEQYFGPGTRLTVT.

V and J are TRBV9 and TRBJ1-6; D not resolved. The germline V gene has CDR1 SGDLS and CDR2 YYNGEE. Trimming cost V 0 bases and J 7 bases, with 11 bases left between them. The CDR3 loop spans 15 amino acids. CDR3 sequence: CASSVDNLRNSPLHF. The CDR3 DNA reads as TGTGCCAGCAGCGTAGACAACCTCCGGAATTCACCCCTCCACTTT.

The chain links TRBV2 to TRBJ2-7; no clear D gene. The CDR3 totals 12 residues. V shed 6 bases and J shed 1 base, with 7 bases lying between them. The germline V gene has CDR1 SNHLY and CDR2 FYNNEI. The CDR3 region is CASRPLSYEQYF. DNA for the CDR3: TGTGCCAGCAGGCCGTTATCCTACGAGCAGTACTTC. The full variable domain, with the rest looked up from reference TRBV2 and TRBJ2-7, is EPEVTQTPSHQVTQMGQEVILRCVPISNHLYFYWYRQILGQKVEFLVSFYNNEISEKSEIFDDQFSVERPDGSNFTLKIRSTKLEDSAMYFCASRPLSYEQYFGPGTRLTVT.